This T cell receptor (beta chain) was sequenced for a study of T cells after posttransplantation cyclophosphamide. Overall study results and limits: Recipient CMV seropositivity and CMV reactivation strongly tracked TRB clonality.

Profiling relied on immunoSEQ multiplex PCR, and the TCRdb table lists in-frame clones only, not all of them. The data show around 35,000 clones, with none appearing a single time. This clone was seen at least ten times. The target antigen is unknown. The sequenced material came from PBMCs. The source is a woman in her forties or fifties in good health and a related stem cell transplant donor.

For the CDR3, the DNA is TGTGCCAGCAGCGTAGGGGCTAGCACTAGCACAGATACGCAGTATTTT. This translates into CASSVGASTSTDTQYF. The chain links TRBV9 to TRBJ2-3; TRBD2 might be the D (5 bases). Between the trimmed V and J ends, which lost 0 bases and 0 bases, there was a span of 11 bases. The CDR3 has 16 residues. From germline, CDR1 is SGDLS and CDR2 YYNGEE.